This entry describes one T cell receptor beta chain. Its antigen remains unknown. At one end the junction does not follow the germline gene, possibly because of a read error. The entry originates in a study of T cells in Graves' hyperthyroidism and ophthalmopathy. General study results and limits: Before onset, ophthalmopathy was predicted by the model a median about 6.2 months earlier. Blood also carried most thyroid clonotypes expanded above 0.001. Using 13 V-J features, a model discriminated ophthalmopathy from stable hyperthyroidism.

In germline, CDR1 is MDHEN, CDR2 SYDVKM. The CDR3 sequence is 15 residues long. RNA transcripts provided the source from which TCR beta CDR3 regions were amplified. The study used the HTBI primer set for a first-round RT-PCR of the TCR CDR3. TCRdb re-analysed the multiplex PCR reads in MiXCR, keeping a single row per CDR3 protein. The sample comprises roughly 570,000 distinct CDR3 sequences, around 45% of which are singletons, and roughly 20% rests with the top ten. The sample comprised peripheral blood or thyroid tissue (not recorded which). The sequence came from an adult woman with Graves' disease, either hyperthyroidism or ophthalmopathy (not recorded which). The rearrangement joins TRBV28 to TRBJ2-6, with D possibly TRBD1 on 5 matching bases. The CDR3 sequence: CASIRIGSGANVLTF. The CDR3 DNA reads TGTGCCAGTATCCGTATCGGCTCTGGGGCCAACGTCCTAACTTTC.